This T cell receptor beta chain derives from a study of shared clonotypes between healthy human individuals. Study in general: Donor composition was two women and three men, aged 18 to 49.

Trimming removed 0 bases at V and 7 bases at J, with 9 bases between. CDR3 length: 14 amino acids. Germline CDR1 and CDR2: ENHRY and SYGVKD. The material for each subset, its genomic DNA, was split evenly across several immunoSEQ plates. Profiled with immunoSEQ multiplex PCR; TCRdb holds only in-frame clones, not every one. The repertoire holds roughly 2,300,000 clones, with around 93% as singletons. V is TRBV10-3 and J is TRBJ2-2; perhaps TRBD1 as D (6 bases). The sample comprised naive CD4+ T cells from PBMCs. Specified subset: CD45RA+ positively selected. The TCR comes from a man between 18 and 35 years old in good health. Some clones in this sample may be carry-over from other donors' samples. CDR3 sequence (DNA): TGTGCCATCAGTGAGTCCCTACAGGGCGGGGAGCTGTTTTTT. This sequence encodes CAISESLQGGELFF.